In its sample, the clone carrying this TCR beta chain is large. CDR1 is SGHNT, CDR2 YENEEA, per germline. V lost 1 base and J lost 5; bases outside the gene matches: 10. The CDR3 length is 16 residues. This sample stems from a study of T cells in localized non-small cell lung cancer. Profiled with immunoSEQ multiplex PCR; TCRdb holds only in-frame clones, not every one. The data hold around 3,000 clones, with about 30% observed a single time. This clonotype originated in a female donor over 55 with stage II squamous cell lung carcinoma. The chain has TRBV11-3 and TRBJ2-7; 8 bases are shared with TRBD1. The material was lung tumor tissue, obtained before any cancer treatment. The CDR3 reads CASSLGLSGQEHEQYF. In DNA form, the CDR3 reads TGTGCCAGCAGCTTAGGTCTATCGGGACAGGAACACGAGCAGTACTTC.